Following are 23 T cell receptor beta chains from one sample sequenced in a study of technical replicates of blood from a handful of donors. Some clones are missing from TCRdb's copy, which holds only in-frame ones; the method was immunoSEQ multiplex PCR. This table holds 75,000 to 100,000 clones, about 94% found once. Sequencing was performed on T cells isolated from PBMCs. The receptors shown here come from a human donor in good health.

The CDR3 nucleotides read TGTGCCAGCAGACAAATAGCGGGCCCATTCAATGAGCAGTTCTTC. It yields the protein CASRQIAGPFNEQFF. The chain recombines TRBV7-8 with TRBJ2-1, with 7 bases aligning to TRBD2. Germline V gene data show CDR1 as SGHVS and CDR2 as FQNEAQ. Trimming took 6 bases from V and 6 from J; bases not matched to a gene: 11. The CDR3 loop spans 15 amino acids.

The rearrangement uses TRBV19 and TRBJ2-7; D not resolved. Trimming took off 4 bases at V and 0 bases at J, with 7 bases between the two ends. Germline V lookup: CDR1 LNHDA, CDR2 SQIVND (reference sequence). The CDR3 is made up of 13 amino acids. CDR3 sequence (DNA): TGTGCCAGTAGTAGCGGAAGCTCCTACGAGCAGTACTTC. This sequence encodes CASSSGSSYEQYF.

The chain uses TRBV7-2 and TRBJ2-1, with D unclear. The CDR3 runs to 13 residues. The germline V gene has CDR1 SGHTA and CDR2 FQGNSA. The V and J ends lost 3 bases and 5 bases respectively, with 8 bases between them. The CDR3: CASSFEVNNEQFF. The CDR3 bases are TGTGCCAGCAGCTTCGAGGTTAACAATGAGCAGTTCTTC.

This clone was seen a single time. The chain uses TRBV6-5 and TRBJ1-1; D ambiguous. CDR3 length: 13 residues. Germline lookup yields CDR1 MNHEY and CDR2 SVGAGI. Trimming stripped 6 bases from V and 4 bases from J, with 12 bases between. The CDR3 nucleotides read TGTGCCAGCAGCTCCACGCGAAGCACTGAAGCTTTCTTT. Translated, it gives CASSSTRSTEAFF.

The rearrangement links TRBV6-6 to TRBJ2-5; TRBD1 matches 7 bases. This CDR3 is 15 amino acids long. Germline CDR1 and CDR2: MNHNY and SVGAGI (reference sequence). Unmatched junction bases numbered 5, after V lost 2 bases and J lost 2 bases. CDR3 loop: CASSYTGQDQETQYF. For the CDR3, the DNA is TGTGCCAGCAGTTACACAGGACAGGATCAAGAGACCCAGTACTTC.

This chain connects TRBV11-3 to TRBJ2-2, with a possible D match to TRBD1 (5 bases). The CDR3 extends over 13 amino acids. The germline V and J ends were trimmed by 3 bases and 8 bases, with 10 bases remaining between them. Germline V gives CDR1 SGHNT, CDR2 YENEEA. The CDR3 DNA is TGTGCCAGCAGCTTGGACACACGGGGGGAGCTGTTTTTT. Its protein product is CASSLDTRGELFF.

CDR3 residues: CASSLAGNEQFF. CDR3 coding DNA: TGTGCCAGCAGCTTAGCGGGAAATGAGCAGTTCTTC. The chain recombines TRBV5-8 with TRBJ2-1; 7 bases fit TRBD2. The J segment lost 7 bases and the V segment lost 2 bases, leaving 0 bases of the junction unmatched. The germline V gene has CDR1 SGHTS and CDR2 YDEGEE. This CDR3 comprises 12 residues.

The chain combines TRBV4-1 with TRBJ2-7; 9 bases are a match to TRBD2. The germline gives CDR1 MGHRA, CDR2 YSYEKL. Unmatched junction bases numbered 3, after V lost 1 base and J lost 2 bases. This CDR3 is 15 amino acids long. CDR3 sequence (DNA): TGCGCCAGCAGCCAAGGTAGCGGGGGAGCCTACGAGCAGTACTTC. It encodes CASSQGSGGAYEQYF.

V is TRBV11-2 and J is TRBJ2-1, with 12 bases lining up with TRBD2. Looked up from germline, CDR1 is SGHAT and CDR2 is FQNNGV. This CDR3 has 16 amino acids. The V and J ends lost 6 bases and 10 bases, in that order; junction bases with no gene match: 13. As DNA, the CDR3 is TGTGCCAGCAGGTTATTCCTAGCGGGAGGGGTTGAGGAGCAGTTCTTC. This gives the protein CASRLFLAGGVEEQFF.

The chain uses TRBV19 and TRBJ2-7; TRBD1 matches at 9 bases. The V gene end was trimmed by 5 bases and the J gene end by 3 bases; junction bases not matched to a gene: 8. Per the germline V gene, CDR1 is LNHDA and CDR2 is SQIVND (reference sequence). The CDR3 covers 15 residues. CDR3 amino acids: CASSPSAGQGYEQYF. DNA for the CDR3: TGTGCCAGTAGTCCTTCTGCGGGACAGGGCTACGAGCAGTACTTC.

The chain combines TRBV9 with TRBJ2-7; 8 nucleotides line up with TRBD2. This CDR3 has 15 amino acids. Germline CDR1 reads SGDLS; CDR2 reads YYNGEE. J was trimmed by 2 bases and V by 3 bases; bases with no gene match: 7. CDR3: CASSETGTRTYEQYF. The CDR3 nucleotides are TGTGCCAGCAGCGAGACCGGGACTAGAACCTACGAGCAGTACTTC.

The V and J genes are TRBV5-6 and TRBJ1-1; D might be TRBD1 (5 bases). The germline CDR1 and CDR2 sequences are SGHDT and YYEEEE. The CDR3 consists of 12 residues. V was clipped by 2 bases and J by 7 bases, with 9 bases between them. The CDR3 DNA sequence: TGTGCCAGCAGCTTTCAGGGCGATGAAGCTTTCTTT. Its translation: CASSFQGDEAFF.

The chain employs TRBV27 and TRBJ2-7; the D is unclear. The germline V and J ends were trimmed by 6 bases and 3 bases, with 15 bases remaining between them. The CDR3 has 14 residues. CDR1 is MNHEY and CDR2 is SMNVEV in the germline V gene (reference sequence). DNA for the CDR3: TGTGCCAGCAGCCCATTCTTCGGTGACTACGAGCAGTACTTC. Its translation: CASSPFFGDYEQYF.

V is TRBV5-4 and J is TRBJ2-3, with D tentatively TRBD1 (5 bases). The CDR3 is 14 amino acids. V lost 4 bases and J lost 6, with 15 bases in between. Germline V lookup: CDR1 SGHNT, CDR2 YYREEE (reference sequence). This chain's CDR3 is CASSLKQEFDTQYF. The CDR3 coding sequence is TGTGCCAGCAGCCTTAAACAGGAATTCGATACGCAGTATTTT.

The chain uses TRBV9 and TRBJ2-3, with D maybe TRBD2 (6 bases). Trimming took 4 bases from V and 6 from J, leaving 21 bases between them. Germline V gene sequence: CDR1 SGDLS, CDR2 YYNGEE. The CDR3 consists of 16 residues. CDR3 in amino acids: CASSPPLAPTSDTQYF. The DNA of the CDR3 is TGTGCCAGCAGCCCCCCCCTAGCGCCCACCTCGGATACGCAGTATTTT.

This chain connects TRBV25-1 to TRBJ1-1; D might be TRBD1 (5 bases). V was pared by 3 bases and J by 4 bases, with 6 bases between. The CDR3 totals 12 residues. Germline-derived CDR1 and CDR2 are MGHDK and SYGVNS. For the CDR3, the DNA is TGTGCCAGCAGTGAGGGGGGCACTGAAGCTTTCTTT. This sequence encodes CASSEGGTEAFF.

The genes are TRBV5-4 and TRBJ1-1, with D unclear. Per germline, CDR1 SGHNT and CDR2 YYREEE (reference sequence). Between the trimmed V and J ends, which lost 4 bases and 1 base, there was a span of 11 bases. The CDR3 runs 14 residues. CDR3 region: CASSRASGNTEAFF. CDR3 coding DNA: TGTGCCAGCAGCCGTGCTTCGGGGAACACTGAAGCTTTCTTT. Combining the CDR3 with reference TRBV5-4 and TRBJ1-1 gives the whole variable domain ETGVTQSPTHLIKTRGQQVTLRCSSQSGHNTVSWYQQALGQGPQFIFQYYREEENGRGNFPPRFSGLQFPNYSSELNVNALELDDSALYLCASSRASGNTEAFFGQGTRLTVV.

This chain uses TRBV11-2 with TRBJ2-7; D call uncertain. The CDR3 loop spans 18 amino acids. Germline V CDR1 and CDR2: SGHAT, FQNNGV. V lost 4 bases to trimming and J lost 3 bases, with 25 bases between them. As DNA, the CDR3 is TGTGCCAGCAGCTCCTACCTCCCAGTGGAAGGAGCGTTCTACGAGCAGTACTTC. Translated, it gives CASSSYLPVEGAFYEQYF.

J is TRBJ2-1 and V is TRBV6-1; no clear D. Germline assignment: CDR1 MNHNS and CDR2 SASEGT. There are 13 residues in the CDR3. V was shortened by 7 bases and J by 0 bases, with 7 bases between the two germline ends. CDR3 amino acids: CASKKSSYNEQFF. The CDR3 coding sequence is TGTGCCAGCAAAAAGAGCTCCTACAATGAGCAGTTCTTC.

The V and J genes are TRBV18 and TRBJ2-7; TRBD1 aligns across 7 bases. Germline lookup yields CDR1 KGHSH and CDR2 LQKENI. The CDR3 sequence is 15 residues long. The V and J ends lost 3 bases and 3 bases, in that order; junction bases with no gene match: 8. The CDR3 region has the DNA TGTGCCAGCTCACCTAGGACAGGATATTACTACGAGCAGTACTTC. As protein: CASSPRTGYYYEQYF.

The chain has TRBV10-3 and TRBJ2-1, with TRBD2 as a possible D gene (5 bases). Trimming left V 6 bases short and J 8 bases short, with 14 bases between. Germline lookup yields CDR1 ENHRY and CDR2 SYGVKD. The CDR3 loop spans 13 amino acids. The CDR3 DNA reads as TGTGCCATCAGACTAGAAGTTAGGGATGAGCAGTTCTTC. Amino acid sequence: CAIRLEVRDEQFF.

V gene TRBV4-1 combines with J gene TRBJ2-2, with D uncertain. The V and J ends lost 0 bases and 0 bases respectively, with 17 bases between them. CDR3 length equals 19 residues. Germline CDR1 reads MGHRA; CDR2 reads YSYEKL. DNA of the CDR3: TGCGCCAGCAGCCAAGATCTAAGGCAGGTTGTATCGAACACCGGGGAGCTGTTTTTT. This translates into CASSQDLRQVVSNTGELFF.

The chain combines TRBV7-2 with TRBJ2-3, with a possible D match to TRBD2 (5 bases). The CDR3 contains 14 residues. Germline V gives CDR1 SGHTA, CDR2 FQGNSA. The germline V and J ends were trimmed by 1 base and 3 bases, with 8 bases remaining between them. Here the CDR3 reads CASSLVGGTDTQYF. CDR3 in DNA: TGTGCCAGCAGCTTAGTCGGCGGGACAGATACGCAGTATTTT. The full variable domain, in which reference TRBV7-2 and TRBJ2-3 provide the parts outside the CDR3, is GAGVSQSPSNKVTEKGKDVELRCDPISGHTALYWYRQSLGQGLEFLIYFQGNSAPDKSGLPSDRFSAERTGGSVSTLTIQRTQQEDSAVYLCASSLVGGTDTQYFGPGTRLTVL.